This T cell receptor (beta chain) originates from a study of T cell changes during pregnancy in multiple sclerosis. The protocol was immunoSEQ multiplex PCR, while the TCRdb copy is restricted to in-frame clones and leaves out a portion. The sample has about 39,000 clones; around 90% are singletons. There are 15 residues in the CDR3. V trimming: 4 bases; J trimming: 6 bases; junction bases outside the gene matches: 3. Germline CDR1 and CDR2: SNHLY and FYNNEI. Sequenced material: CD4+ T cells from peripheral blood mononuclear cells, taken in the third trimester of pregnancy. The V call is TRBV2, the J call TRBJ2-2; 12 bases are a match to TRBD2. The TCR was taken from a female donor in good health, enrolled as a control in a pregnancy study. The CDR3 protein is CASSALAGGPGELFF. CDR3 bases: TGTGCCAGCAGTGCGCTAGCGGGGGGGCCCGGGGAGCTGTTTTTT.